Each of the 16 T cell receptor beta chains below was sequenced from the same sample in a study of blood T cell repertoires in COVID-19 (dated by TCRdb to between 2020 and 2021). Libraries were built with the immunoSEQ multiplex PCR assay. Not all clones reach the TCRdb copy of this immuneACCESS table, which keeps in-frame sequences only. Checked studies attribute under half of the gap to unresolved V genes and leave the rest unexplained. The sample contains around 140,000 clones, 75% to 80% of them found a single time. 2.5% to 3% of the sample is in the top ten clones. The sequencing sample was made of PBMCs or T cells enriched from blood (not recorded which). Receptors were obtained from a woman between 50 and 59 years old who had recovered from COVID-19.

This clone was seen more than once but under ten times. The chain recombines TRBV19 with TRBJ2-1; TRBD2 aligns across 10 bases. Looked up from germline, CDR1 is LNHDA and CDR2 is SQIVND (reference sequence). The CDR3 is 16 amino acids. V shed 2 bases, J shed 6 bases, and the junction held 7 bases outside the gene matches. CDR3 DNA sequence: TGTGCCAGTAGTATACTCTCTAGCGGGGGAACCAATGAGCAGTTCTTC. It translates to CASSILSSGGTNEQFF.

This sequence joins TRBV19 and TRBJ2-1, with D perhaps matching TRBD1 (5 bases). The germline V gene encodes CDR1 LNHDA and CDR2 SQIVND (reference sequence). The V gene lost 5 bases and the J gene lost 5 bases, with 13 bases spanning the gap. CDR3 length: 14 amino acids. DNA of the CDR3: TGTGCCAGTAGTCCTGGACACTGGGACAATGAGCAGTTCTTC. This codes for CASSPGHWDNEQFF.

This clone was observed a handful of times. The chain carries TRBV5-4 and TRBJ1-2; TRBD1 matches at 11 bases. V gave up 1 base and J gave up 3 bases; unmatched junction bases: 2. This CDR3 region has 15 residues. Germline lookup yields CDR1 SGHNT and CDR2 YYREEE (reference sequence). CDR3 loop: CASSLWTGGDYGYTF. The CDR3 DNA follows: TGTGCCAGCAGCTTGTGGACAGGGGGCGACTATGGCTACACCTTC.

The chain employs TRBV19 and TRBJ2-1; 8 bases are shared with TRBD1. CDR3 size: 14 residues. CDR1 and CDR2 (germline): LNHDA, SQIVND (reference sequence). V was clipped by 1 base and J by 9 bases; unmatched bases: 5. CDR3 DNA sequence: TGTGCCAGTAGTATAGGGACAGGGTTATTTGAGCAGTTCTTC. Its translation: CASSIGTGLFEQFF.

The rearrangement links TRBV5-8 to TRBJ2-1; TRBD2 matches 10 bases. V lost 6 bases, J lost 8 bases, and 11 bases stayed unmatched. Germline V lookup: CDR1 SGHTS, CDR2 YDEGEE. The CDR3 has 15 residues. CDR3 bases: TGTGCCAGCAACCAGGCGCCTAGCGGGAGCTATGAGCAGTTCTTC. Translating gives CASNQAPSGSYEQFF.

The chain is built from TRBV7-9 and TRBJ1-5, with 10 bases lining up with TRBD1. Per germline, CDR1 SEHNR and CDR2 FQNEAQ (reference sequence). Trimming at V came to 6 bases and at J to 4 bases, leaving 9 bases not matched to a gene. The CDR3 length is 16 residues. The CDR3 region has the DNA TGTGCCAGCAGTGACCGGGACAGGGGCCCAAATCAGCCCCAGCATTTT. Translated, it gives CASSDRDRGPNQPQHF.

The V call is TRBV11-2, the J call TRBJ1-4; D might be TRBD1 (6 bases). Between the trimmed V and J ends, which lost 1 base and 13 bases, there was a span of 16 bases. Germline CDR1 reads SGHAT; CDR2 reads FQNNGV. The CDR3 extends over 14 amino acids. CDR3 coding DNA: TGTGCCAGCAGCTTAGTAACAAGGGGGGGGAGACTGTTTTTT. This encodes CASSLVTRGGRLFF. Filled out from reference TRBV11-2 and TRBJ1-4, the complete variable domain reads EAGVAQSPRYKIIEKRQSVAFWCNPISGHATLYWYQQILGQGPKLLIQFQNNGVVDDSQLPKDRFSAERLKGVDSTLKIQPAKLEDSAVYLCASSLVTRGGRLFFGSGTQLSVL.

On this clone: An end of the junction differs from the germline gene, which may be a read error. The rearrangement joins TRBV7-7 to TRBJ2-5; no firm D call. The V gene's germline CDR1 is SSHAT and CDR2 FNYEAQ (reference sequence). The CDR3 spans 13 residues. CDR3: CASSLGLQETQYF. As DNA, the CDR3 is TGTGCTAGCAGCTTAGGCCTACAAGAGACCCAGTACTTC.

This sequence joins TRBV9 and TRBJ2-1, with 8 bases aligning to TRBD2. Germline values: CDR1 SGDLS, CDR2 YYNGEE. Trimming removed 4 bases from V and 3 bases from J; junction bases left unmatched: 15. The CDR3 runs to 18 residues. In DNA, the CDR3 is TGTGCCAGCAGCCTAACGACGGGAGGGGGGTTCGGCTACAATGAGCAGTTCTTC. Residues: CASSLTTGGGFGYNEQFF.

The table lists this clone with a few counts. The rearrangement joins TRBV10-1 to TRBJ2-2; the D is unclear. Looked up from germline, CDR1 is WNHNN and CDR2 is SYGVQD (reference sequence). V gave up 4 bases and J gave up 9 bases, with 12 bases separating them. CDR3 size: 13 residues. Here the CDR3 DNA reads TGCGCCAGCAGTGCCAGACAAGATAGGGAGCTGTTTTTT. Its protein product is CASSARQDRELFF.

V gene TRBV2 combines with J gene TRBJ2-1; 10 nucleotides agree with TRBD2. The length of the CDR3 is 15 residues. The V gene end was trimmed by 2 bases and the J gene end by 9 bases; junction bases not matched to a gene: 7. Germline assignment: CDR1 SNHLY and CDR2 FYNNEI. The CDR3 region has the DNA TGTGCCAGCAGTGAAATGGCTAGCGGGAGCGGTGAGCAGTTCTTC. Amino acids: CASSEMASGSGEQFF. Full variable domain (missing parts from reference TRBV2 and TRBJ2-1): EPEVTQTPSHQVTQMGQEVILRCVPISNHLYFYWYRQILGQKVEFLVSFYNNEISEKSEIFDDQFSVERPDGSNFTLKIRSTKLEDSAMYFCASSEMASGSGEQFFGPGTRLTVL.

This clone was detected once. This chain uses TRBV28 with TRBJ2-7; 10 bases agree with TRBD2. Trimming at V came to 6 bases and at J to 2 bases, leaving 7 bases not matched to a gene. This CDR3 is built from 15 residues. Germline V lookup: CDR1 MDHEN, CDR2 SYDVKM. The CDR3 here is CASRWTSGSPYEQYF. The CDR3 bases are TGTGCCAGCAGGTGGACTAGCGGAAGCCCCTACGAGCAGTACTTC.

The rearrangement uses TRBV7-9 and TRBJ2-1; 9 bases agree with TRBD1. Trimming cost V 4 bases and J 9 bases; bases outside gene matches: 10. CDR1 and CDR2 from the germline V gene are SEHNR and FQNEAQ (reference sequence). This CDR3 contains 15 residues. This CDR3 reads CASSSSLTGGAEQFF. For the CDR3, the DNA is TGTGCCAGCAGCTCGTCCCTCACAGGGGGCGCTGAGCAGTTCTTC.

The chain employs TRBV7-9 and TRBJ2-6; TRBD1 aligns across 11 bases. CDR1 is SEHNR and CDR2 is FQNEAQ in the germline V gene (reference sequence). The CDR3 is 17 residues long. The trim removed 5 bases at V and 2 bases at J, leaving 5 bases unmatched. This CDR3 is CASSLGQGATGANVLTF. As DNA, the CDR3 is TGTGCCAGCAGCCTAGGACAGGGGGCAACTGGGGCCAACGTCCTGACTTTC. The full variable domain, its missing parts supplied by reference TRBV7-9 and TRBJ2-6, is DTGVSQNPRHKITKRGQNVTFRCDPISEHNRLYWYRQTLGQGPEFLTYFQNEAQLEKSRLLSDRFSAERPKGSFSTLEIQRTEQGDSAMYLCASSLGQGATGANVLTFGAGSRLTVL.

This sequence joins TRBV9 and TRBJ1-1; 9 bases are shared with TRBD1. The V gene end was trimmed by 4 bases and the J gene end by 5 bases; junction bases not matched to a gene: 9. There are 15 residues in the CDR3. The germline V gene encodes CDR1 SGDLS and CDR2 YYNGEE. For the CDR3, the DNA is TGTGCCAGCAGCCCAAGGACAGGGGTGGGGACTGAAGCTTTCTTT. This sequence encodes CASSPRTGVGTEAFF. The full variable domain, with the rest looked up from reference TRBV9 and TRBJ1-1, is DSGVTQTPKHLITATGQRVTLRCSPRSGDLSVYWYQQSLDQGLQFLIQYYNGEERAKGNILERFSAQQFPDLHSELNLSSLELGDSALYFCASSPRTGVGTEAFFGQGTRLTVV.

This chain links TRBV9 with TRBJ1-3, with 9 bases that match TRBD1. The CDR3 consists of 15 residues. V shed 4 bases, J shed 4 bases, and the junction held 6 bases outside the gene matches. CDR1 and CDR2 from the germline V gene are SGDLS and YYNGEE. CDR3 protein: CASSKGQGAGNTIYF. CDR3 DNA sequence: TGTGCCAGCAGCAAGGGACAGGGTGCCGGAAACACCATATATTTT.